These 11 T cell receptor beta chains originate from one sample sequenced in a study of T cell responses to AZD1222 COVID-19 vaccine. Using immunoSEQ multiplex PCR, the repertoire was profiled, and TCRdb retains in-frame clones only, with some absent. The sample lists about 110,000 clones, 85% to 95% seen once, with under 10% in the top ten. The sequencing here drew on peripheral blood, taken on day 0 of AZD1222 vaccination. Every receptor here comes from an adult in good health.

The CDR3 DNA is TGTGCCAGCTCCCGGGGCCCGTATAGCAATCAGCCCCAGCATTTT. This translates into CASSRGPYSNQPQHF. The chain recombines TRBV21-1 with TRBJ1-5. TRBV21-1 is flagged as a pseudogene. The CDR3 runs to 15 residues.

The chain joins TRBV7-9 to TRBJ1-2; D remains ambiguous. V gave up 4 bases and J gave up 11 bases, with 11 bases separating them. Germline CDR1 and CDR2: SEHNR and FQNEAQ (reference sequence). This CDR3 spans 11 amino acids. CDR3 DNA: TGTGCCAGCAGCTCCGGCAGAAGTTACACCTTC. Translated: CASSSGRSYTF.

The gene calls are TRBV28 and TRBJ1-2; D remains ambiguous. CDR3 length equals 12 residues. Germline CDR1 reads MDHEN; CDR2 reads SYDVKM. V was clipped by 8 bases and J by 2 bases, with 9 bases between them. CDR3 sequence (DNA): TGTGCCAGCGGAGCAAAAAACTATGGCTACACCTTC. Its translation is CASGAKNYGYTF.

This chain uses TRBV28 with TRBJ1-1; D unresolved. Germline assignment: CDR1 MDHEN and CDR2 SYDVKM. Trimming cost V 6 bases and J 1 base, with 9 bases left between them. This CDR3 contains 13 residues. The CDR3 DNA reads TGTGCCAGCAGCCCTATAGGGAACACTGAAGCTTTCTTT. This gives the protein CASSPIGNTEAFF.

The J gene is TRBJ2-7, the V gene TRBV24-1; the D call may be TRBD1 or TRBD2 (5 bases each). The germline gives CDR1 KGHDR, CDR2 SFDVKD. The CDR3 loop spans 12 amino acids. The V end was cut by 4 bases, the J end by 9 bases, with 12 bases between. CDR3 sequence reads: CATSEGDLGQYF. Here the CDR3 DNA reads TGTGCCACCAGTGAGGGGGACCTAGGGCAGTACTTC.

V and J are TRBV18 and TRBJ1-6; D not certain. The CDR3 covers 14 residues. Trimming shortened V by 4 bases and J by 4 bases, and 8 bases separated the two germline ends. The germline CDR1 and CDR2 sequences are KGHSH and LQKENI. Written as DNA, the CDR3 is TGTGCCAGCTCACGCCAGGAGTATAATTCACCCCTCCACTTT. Amino acids: CASSRQEYNSPLHF.

In nucleotides, the CDR3 is TGTGCCAGCAGTGAAACGGTCTCTGGAAACACCATATATTTT. Translating it yields CASSETVSGNTIYF. This chain uses TRBV25-1 with TRBJ1-3; D is unresolved. V dropped 2 bases and J dropped 0 bases, with 5 bases sitting between them. The CDR3 has 14 residues. The germline V gene encodes CDR1 MGHDK and CDR2 SYGVNS.

The chain recombines TRBV3-1 (or the pseudogene TRBV3-2) with TRBJ2-7; 7 nucleotides match TRBD1. CDR3 size: 15 residues. Germline loops: CDR1 LGHDT, CDR2 YNNKEL (reference sequence). J lost 2 bases, V lost 1 base, and 5 bases had no gene match. In DNA, the CDR3 is TGTGCCAGCAGCCAAGTGACAGGGAGAACCTACGAGCAGTACTTC. Translated: CASSQVTGRTYEQYF.

This clone appeared a few times. V is TRBV19 and J is TRBJ1-1; D is uncertain. V was clipped by 4 bases and J by 2 bases, with 5 bases between them. The CDR3 has 12 residues. CDR1 LNHDA and CDR2 SQIVND come from the germline V gene (reference sequence). The CDR3 spells CASSTHNTEAFF. The CDR3 DNA is TGTGCCAGTAGTACTCATAACACTGAAGCTTTCTTT.

The gene calls are TRBV6-5 and TRBJ2-3, with TRBD2 matching 7 bases. The CDR3 spans 11 residues. V lost 7 bases to trimming and J lost 8 bases; unmatched junction nucleotides: 3. Germline V lookup: CDR1 MNHEY, CDR2 SVGAGI. The DNA of the CDR3 is TGTGCCAGCACGGGGGGAGTTACGCAGTATTTT. Residues: CASTGGVTQYF.

This chain joins TRBV18 and TRBJ1-1, with 9 bases identical to TRBD1. The ends lost 3 bases at V and 5 bases at J; junction bases unmatched: 10. Per germline, CDR1 KGHSH and CDR2 LQKENI. CDR3 length equals 16 residues. The CDR3 DNA reads TGTGCCAGCTCACCGGTTCCGGGACAGGGAGGGACTGAAGCTTTCTTT. Residues: CASSPVPGQGGTEAFF.